This TCR beta chain was sequenced for a study of cytomegalovirus exposure and HLA in healthy donors. Whole-study context: One earlier analysis, a look at around 180 million T cells, found fewer than 140 million unique TCR beta sequences. Of the donors genotyped, a few hundred in all, less than 90% fell in the Caucasian-associated ancestry cluster. Study observations and caveats: Cytomegalovirus status was reportedly diagnosed by the classifier with high sensitivity and specificity. Donor immune exposure was known only as CMV serostatus.

The CDR3 sequence is 15 residues long. Germline V lookup: CDR1 SSHAT, CDR2 FNYEAQ (reference sequence). A remark on this clone: Antigen unknown. Mismatch with germline at one junction end may stem from a read error.

Vbeta (60) and Jbeta (13) primers were used in the PCR. Here immunoSEQ multiplex PCR was the method, and the copy in TCRdb shows in-frame clones only, minus some. In all, the sample yields 150,000 or so clones. This clonotype was obtained from a woman in her forties or fifties in good health and CMV-seronegative. The chain uses TRBV7-7 and TRBJ1-3; D call uncertain. Input material: PBMCs. Here the CDR3 DNA reads TGTGCTAGCAGCTTAAGTGCGGGGACTGGAAACACCATATATTTT. Amino acids: CASSLSAGTGNTIYF.